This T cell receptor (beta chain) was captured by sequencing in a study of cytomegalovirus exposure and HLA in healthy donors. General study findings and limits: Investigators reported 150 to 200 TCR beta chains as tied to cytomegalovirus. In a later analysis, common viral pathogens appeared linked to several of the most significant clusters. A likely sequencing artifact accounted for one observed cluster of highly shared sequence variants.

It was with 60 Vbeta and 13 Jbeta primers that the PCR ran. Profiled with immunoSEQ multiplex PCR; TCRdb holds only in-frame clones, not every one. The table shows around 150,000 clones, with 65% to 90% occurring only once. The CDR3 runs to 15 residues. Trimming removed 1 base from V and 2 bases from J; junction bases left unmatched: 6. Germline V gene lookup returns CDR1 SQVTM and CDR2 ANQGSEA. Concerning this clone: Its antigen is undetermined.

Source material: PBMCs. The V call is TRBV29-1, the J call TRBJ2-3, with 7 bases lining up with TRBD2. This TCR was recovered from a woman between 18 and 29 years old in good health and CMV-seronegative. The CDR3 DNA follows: TGCAGCGTTGAAGGCCCAGCGGGATACACAGATACGCAGTATTTT. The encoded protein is CSVEGPAGYTDTQYF.